Listed below are T cell receptor beta chains from one sample, sequenced in a study of blood T cell repertoires in COVID-19. The data were produced by immunoSEQ multiplex PCR, yet TCRdb's version contains in-frame clones alone and is incomplete. The sample has around 190,000 clones; about nine tenths are singletons. Sample: peripheral blood. The receptors come from a man aged 30 to 39 with acute or convalescent COVID-19. The CDR3 runs from the conserved cysteine through the conserved F or W. Fields, in order: V gene, CDR3 length, J gene, CDR3 protein.

v_call: TRBV20-1; cdr3_length: 15; j_call: TRBJ2-7; cdr3_aa: CSASKAGSATYEQYF
v_call: TRBV28; cdr3_length: 13; j_call: TRBJ1-1; cdr3_aa: CASSLASDTEAFF
v_call: TRBV5-1; cdr3_length: 15; j_call: TRBJ2-2; cdr3_aa: CASSLVAGVPGELFF
v_call: TRBV7-3; cdr3_length: 15; j_call: TRBJ2-3; cdr3_aa: CASSSTRTATDTQYF
v_call: TRBV20-1; cdr3_length: 11; j_call: TRBJ2-7; cdr3_aa: CSALRGPEQYF
v_call: TRBV5-1; cdr3_length: 15; j_call: TRBJ2-7; cdr3_aa: CASSQGGGRRYEQYF
v_call: TRBV10-2; cdr3_length: 17; j_call: TRBJ2-4; cdr3_aa: CASSDLGQFLAKNIQYF
v_call: TRBV29-1; cdr3_length: 13; j_call: TRBJ2-7; cdr3_aa: CSVEGQGTYEQYF
v_call: TRBV30; cdr3_length: 12; j_call: TRBJ1-2; cdr3_aa: CAWEGGGYGYTF
v_call: TRBV19; cdr3_length: 16; j_call: TRBJ1-5; cdr3_aa: CASRDRQGGGNQPQHF
v_call: TRBV11-1; cdr3_length: 13; j_call: TRBJ2-7; cdr3_aa: CASSHTLVGEQYF
v_call: TRBV30; cdr3_length: 14; j_call: TRBJ1-3; cdr3_aa: CAWSSWSSGNTIYF
v_call: TRBV4-1; cdr3_length: 17; j_call: TRBJ2-7; cdr3_aa: CASSLEEGSGTEYEQYF
v_call: TRBV20-1; cdr3_length: 14; j_call: TRBJ2-2; cdr3_aa: CSASRGGDSGELFF
v_call: TRBV11-3; cdr3_length: 14; j_call: TRBJ1-6; cdr3_aa: CASSLGGQKSPLHF
v_call: TRBV5-8; cdr3_length: 17; j_call: TRBJ1-6; cdr3_aa: CASSLYRDRGDNSPLHF
v_call: TRBV9; cdr3_length: 12; j_call: TRBJ1-2; cdr3_aa: CASSVAGYGYTF
v_call: TRBV9; cdr3_length: 14; j_call: TRBJ2-2; cdr3_aa: CASSVGASTGELFF
v_call: TRBV6-1; cdr3_length: 14; j_call: TRBJ1-2; cdr3_aa: CASSEAGTRGVDTF
v_call: TRBV30; cdr3_length: 11; j_call: TRBJ2-7; cdr3_aa: CAWSVSYEQYF
v_call: TRBV3-1/TRBV3-2; cdr3_length: 12; j_call: TRBJ1-1; cdr3_aa: CASSVINTEAFF
v_call: TRBV6-5; cdr3_length: 14; j_call: TRBJ1-1; cdr3_aa: CASRRDRGRTEAFF
v_call: TRBV5-1; cdr3_length: 13; j_call: TRBJ1-2; cdr3_aa: CASPDRGDYGYTF
v_call: TRBV6-5; cdr3_length: 12; j_call: TRBJ2-1; cdr3_aa: CASSDQGNEQFF
v_call: TRBV9; cdr3_length: 17; j_call: TRBJ2-1; cdr3_aa: CASSVGGPRGAYNEQFF
v_call: TRBV10-3; cdr3_length: 12; j_call: TRBJ2-7; cdr3_aa: CAIMVSLDEQYF
v_call: TRBV10-1; cdr3_length: 17; j_call: TRBJ2-5; cdr3_aa: CASSESMVAGSVETQYF
v_call: TRBV28; cdr3_length: 13; j_call: TRBJ1-2; cdr3_aa: CASSLGRVWGYTF
v_call: TRBV2; cdr3_length: 14; j_call: TRBJ1-5; cdr3_aa: CASSEGHSNQPQHF
v_call: TRBV28; cdr3_length: 15; j_call: TRBJ2-1; cdr3_aa: CASRRPGSSYNEQFF
v_call: TRBV5-1; cdr3_length: 17; j_call: TRBJ2-1; cdr3_aa: CASSPHIETGHVNEQFF
v_call: TRBV6-5; cdr3_length: 15; j_call: TRBJ2-2; cdr3_aa: CASSYEAGGTGELFF
v_call: TRBV6-5; cdr3_length: 14; j_call: TRBJ2-7; cdr3_aa: CASRPTGGKDEQYF
v_call: TRBV28; cdr3_length: 12; j_call: TRBJ1-6; cdr3_aa: CASAGGNSPLHF
v_call: TRBV5-1; cdr3_length: 14; j_call: TRBJ1-6; cdr3_aa: CASAAGQYNSPLHF
v_call: TRBV6-6; cdr3_length: 18; j_call: TRBJ1-4; cdr3_aa: CASSRNSGTGAPNEKLFF
v_call: TRBV5-1; cdr3_length: 17; j_call: TRBJ2-7; cdr3_aa: CASRSSLGTPSSYEQYF
v_call: TRBV28; cdr3_length: 15; j_call: TRBJ2-4; cdr3_aa: CASSLRDRARNIQYF
v_call: TRBV7-9; cdr3_length: 14; j_call: TRBJ2-1; cdr3_aa: CASRTLASYNEQFF
v_call: TRBV4-1; cdr3_length: 15; j_call: TRBJ1-6; cdr3_aa: CASSQGHGLISPLHF
v_call: TRBV6-5; cdr3_length: 13; j_call: TRBJ1-1; cdr3_aa: CASFTGVGTEAFF
v_call: TRBV5-4; cdr3_length: 17; j_call: TRBJ1-5; cdr3_aa: CASSFGSGRDSNQPQHF
v_call: TRBV30; cdr3_length: 13; j_call: TRBJ1-1; cdr3_aa: CAWSVMDGSEAFF
v_call: TRBV6-6; cdr3_length: 14; j_call: TRBJ1-2; cdr3_aa: CASSPRSAIYGYTF
v_call: TRBV7-3; cdr3_length: 14; j_call: TRBJ2-5; cdr3_aa: CASSLSRIQETQYF
v_call: TRBV5-4; cdr3_length: 16; j_call: TRBJ2-3; cdr3_aa: CASSLAGSGGTDTQYF
v_call: TRBV24-1; cdr3_length: 22; j_call: TRBJ2-7; cdr3_aa: CATSDFKSSGETNSSRTYEQYF
v_call: TRBV7-3; cdr3_length: 16; j_call: TRBJ2-5; cdr3_aa: CASSPKGLAAQETQYF
v_call: TRBV7-3; cdr3_length: 15; j_call: TRBJ1-6; cdr3_aa: CASSFTGTANSPLHF
v_call: TRBV27; cdr3_length: 20; j_call: TRBJ1-6; cdr3_aa: CASSTRGGRRAAVYNSPLHF
v_call: TRBV28; cdr3_length: 13; j_call: TRBJ1-2; cdr3_aa: CASSLGALYGYTF